This TCR beta chain was documented in a study of cytomegalovirus exposure and HLA in healthy donors. Findings and limits, study-wide: The dataset shows that most TCR sequences were rare, while some public TCRs occurred in many donors. Trimming of TCR beta V- and J-genes showed a link, identified in a later analysis, to a missense DCLRE1C variant. Prior analysis indicated that the majority of TCR beta V segments exhibited productivity approximately 87% or approximately 30% of the time.

The CDR3 is 13 residues long. The germline gives CDR1 LNHDA, CDR2 SQIVND (reference sequence). Trimming cost V 3 bases and J 5 bases; bases outside gene matches: 4. The table lists this clone with a count of one. Its antigen is still unknown. PCR employed 60 Vbeta and 13 Jbeta primers. As handled by the study authors: Some 10 million of tens of millions of unique TCR beta chains were shared, per a later count. Sequenced by immunoSEQ multiplex PCR; TCRdb stores in-frame clones only, minus some. V and J calls and clone size come straight from that table; D and trimming were deduced from the DNA. The sample shows approximately 150,000 clones, roughly 85% of them seen only once.

The J gene is TRBJ2-7, the V gene TRBV19, with TRBD2 matching 7 bases. The sequenced sample was PBMCs. The sequence derives from a man aged 30 to 45 in good health and CMV-seronegative. CDR3 sequence reads: CASSMGLADEQYF. In nucleotides, the CDR3 is TGTGCCAGTAGTATGGGGCTAGCGGACGAGCAGTACTTC. Based on the CDR3 plus reference TRBV19 and TRBJ2-7, the full variable domain is DGGITQSPKYLFRKEGQNVTLSCEQNLNHDAMYWYRQDPGQGLRLIYYSQIVNDFQKGDIAEGYSVSREKKESFPLTVTSAQKNPTAFYLCASSMGLADEQYFGPGTRLTVT.